Only a few counts were recorded for the clone carrying this T cell receptor (beta chain). What it binds is unknown. This sample stems from a study of beta chain features in type 1 diabetes. Overall study results and limits: A greater similarity of naive, central memory and Treg TCRB repertoires was seen among patients than among healthy donors.

Expressed TCRB transcripts were sequenced, since all the RNA that had been isolated was reverse transcribed. The method was immunoSEQ multiplex PCR; TCRdb's version includes in-frame clones alone and lacks a portion of them. The sample has 400,000 to 450,000 clones, approximately 15% seen once. Input material: naive CD4+ T cells from blood. The receptor comes from a man under 40 in good health.

The CDR3 DNA reads TGTGCCAGCAGTTACTGGGGGACTAGCGGGAAAGAGACCCAGTACTTC. Protein: CASSYWGTSGKETQYF. This chain links TRBV6-5 with TRBJ2-5, with 13 bases fitting TRBD2. Germline V gives CDR1 MNHEY, CDR2 SVGAGI. The length of the CDR3 is 16 residues. Unmatched junction bases numbered 2, after V lost 1 base and J lost 3 bases.